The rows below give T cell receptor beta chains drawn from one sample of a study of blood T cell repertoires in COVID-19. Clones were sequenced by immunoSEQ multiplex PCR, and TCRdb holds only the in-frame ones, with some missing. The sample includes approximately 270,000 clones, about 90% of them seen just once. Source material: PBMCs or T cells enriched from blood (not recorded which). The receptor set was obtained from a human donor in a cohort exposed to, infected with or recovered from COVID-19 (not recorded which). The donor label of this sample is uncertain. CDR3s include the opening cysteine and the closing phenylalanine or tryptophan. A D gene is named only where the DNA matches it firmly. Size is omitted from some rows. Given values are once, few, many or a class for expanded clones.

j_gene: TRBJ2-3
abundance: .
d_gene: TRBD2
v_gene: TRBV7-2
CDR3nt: TGTGCCAGCAGCTTGGGGGCTAGCGGGGCCACAGATACGCAGTATTTT
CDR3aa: CASSLGASGATDTQYF

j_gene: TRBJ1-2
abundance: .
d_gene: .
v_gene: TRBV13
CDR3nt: TGTGCCAGCAGCCAGCGTAACCGGGACATACGTAACTATGGCTACACCTTC
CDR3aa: CASSQRNRDIRNYGYTF

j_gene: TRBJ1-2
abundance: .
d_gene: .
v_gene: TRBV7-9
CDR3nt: TGTGCCAGCAGCCAGACAGTGTATACCGTCTATGGCTACACCTTC
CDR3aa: CASSQTVYTVYGYTF

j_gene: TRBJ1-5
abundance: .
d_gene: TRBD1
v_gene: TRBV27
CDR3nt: TGTGCCACACGACAGGGGGCTAGCCAGCCCCAGCATTTT
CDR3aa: CATRQGASQPQHF

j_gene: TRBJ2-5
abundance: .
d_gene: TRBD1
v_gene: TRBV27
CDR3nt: TGTGCCAGCGCCGGGACAGGGAGGACCGTCCAAGAGACCCAGTACTTC
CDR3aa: CASAGTGRTVQETQYF

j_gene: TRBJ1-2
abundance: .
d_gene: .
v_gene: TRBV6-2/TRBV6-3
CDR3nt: TGTGCCAGCAGCCGAGGGACAATTAAGGACTATGGCTACACCTTC
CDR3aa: CASSRGTIKDYGYTF

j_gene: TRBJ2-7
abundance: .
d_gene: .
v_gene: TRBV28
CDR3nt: TGTGCCAGCGGAGGGGTTTCCTACGAGCAGTACTTC
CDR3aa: CASGGVSYEQYF

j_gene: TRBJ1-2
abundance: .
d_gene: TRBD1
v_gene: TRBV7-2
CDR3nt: TGTGCCAGCAGTGGCGGGACAGGGGCTAACTATGGCTACACCTTC
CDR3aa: CASSGGTGANYGYTF

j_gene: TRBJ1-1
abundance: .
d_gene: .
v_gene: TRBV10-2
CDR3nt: TGCGCCAGCAGTGAGATAGGGGGGGGCACTGAAGCTTTCTTT
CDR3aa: CASSEIGGGTEAFF

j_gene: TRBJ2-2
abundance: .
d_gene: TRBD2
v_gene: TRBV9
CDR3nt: TGTGCCAGCAGCGGGGGACTAGCCCTCGGCGGGGAGCTGTTTTTT
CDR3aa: CASSGGLALGGELFF

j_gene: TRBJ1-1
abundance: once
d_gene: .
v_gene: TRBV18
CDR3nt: TGTGCCAGCTCACAGAGGCCAAACACTGAAGCTTTCTTT
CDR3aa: CASSQRPNTEAFF

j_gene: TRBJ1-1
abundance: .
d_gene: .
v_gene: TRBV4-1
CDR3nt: TGCGCCAGCAGCCAAGTTTTGCAGGGGATGGCTGAAGCTTTCTTT
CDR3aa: CASSQVLQGMAEAFF

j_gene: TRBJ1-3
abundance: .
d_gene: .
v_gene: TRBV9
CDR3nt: TGTGCCAGCAGCGTAGGCACAGGTGGGGTTTTAAACACCATATATTTT
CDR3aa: CASSVGTGGVLNTIYF

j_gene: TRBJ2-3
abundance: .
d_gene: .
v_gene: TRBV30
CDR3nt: TGTGCCTGGAGGGAGGGAAGCGGTCTGTCAGATACGCAGTATTTT
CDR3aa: CAWREGSGLSDTQYF

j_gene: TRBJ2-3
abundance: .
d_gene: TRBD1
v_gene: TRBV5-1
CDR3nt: TGCGCCAGCAGCCTATTGCAGGGGGCTGGGAATACGCAGTATTTT
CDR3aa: CASSLLQGAGNTQYF

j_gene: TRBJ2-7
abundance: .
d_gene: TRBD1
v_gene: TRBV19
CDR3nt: TGTGCCAGTAGCAGCGGGACAGGGGCCACCTACGAGCAGTACTTC
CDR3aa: CASSSGTGATYEQYF

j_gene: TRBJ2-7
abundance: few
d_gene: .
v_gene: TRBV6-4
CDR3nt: TGTGCCAGCAGTGACTCGGACAGCAAAGGTTCCCAGGAGCAGTACTTC
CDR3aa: CASSDSDSKGSQEQYF

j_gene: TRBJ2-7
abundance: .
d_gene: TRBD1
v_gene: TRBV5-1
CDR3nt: TGCGCCAGCAGCATACAACGACAGGGAGCCCCCGAGCAGTACTTC
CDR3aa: CASSIQRQGAPEQYF

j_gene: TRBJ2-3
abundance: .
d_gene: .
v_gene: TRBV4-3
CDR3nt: TGCGCCAGCAGCCAAGATAGGGGCGGCAGAGACACAGATACGCAGTATTTT
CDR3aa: CASSQDRGGRDTDTQYF

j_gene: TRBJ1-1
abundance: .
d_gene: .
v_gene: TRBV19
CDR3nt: TGTGCCATCAAACAGGGGAACACTGAAGCTTTCTTT
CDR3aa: CAIKQGNTEAFF

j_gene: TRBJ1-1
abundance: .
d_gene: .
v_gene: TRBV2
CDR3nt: TGTGCCAGCAGTTACACCGTCCAGAACACTGAAGCTTTCTTT
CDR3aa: CASSYTVQNTEAFF

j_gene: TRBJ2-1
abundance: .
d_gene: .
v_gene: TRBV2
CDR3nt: TGTGCCAGCAGTGCAAATAGAGTATACAATGAGCAGTTCTTC
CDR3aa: CASSANRVYNEQFF

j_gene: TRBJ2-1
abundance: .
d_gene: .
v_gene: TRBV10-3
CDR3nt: TGTGCCATCAATAGGGGGGCAGGGGGCAATGAGCAGTTCTTC
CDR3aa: CAINRGAGGNEQFF

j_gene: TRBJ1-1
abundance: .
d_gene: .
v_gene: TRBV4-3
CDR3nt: TGCGCCAGCAGCCAAGAAATTTTCCGGGGAAAAACTGAAGCTTTCTTT
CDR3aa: CASSQEIFRGKTEAFF

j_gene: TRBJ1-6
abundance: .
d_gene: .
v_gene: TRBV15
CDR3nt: TGTGCCACCAGCAGAGATTCGAGGGTTCTGGATTCACCCCTCCACTTT
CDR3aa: CATSRDSRVLDSPLHF

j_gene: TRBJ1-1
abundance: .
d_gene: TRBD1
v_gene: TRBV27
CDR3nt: TGTGCCCCCAAAAAGGGTCGGGTGACAGGGGGCTACACTGAAGCTTTCTTT
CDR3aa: CAPKKGRVTGGYTEAFF

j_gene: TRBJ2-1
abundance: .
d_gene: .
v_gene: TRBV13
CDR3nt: TGTGCCAGCAGCTTAGGCCTGGGGGCCGAGGGAGAGCAGTTCTTC
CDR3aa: CASSLGLGAEGEQFF

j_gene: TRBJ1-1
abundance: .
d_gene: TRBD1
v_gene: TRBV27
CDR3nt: TGTGCCAGCAGGCTGACGACAGGGTCGGTTGAAGCTTTCTTT
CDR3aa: CASRLTTGSVEAFF

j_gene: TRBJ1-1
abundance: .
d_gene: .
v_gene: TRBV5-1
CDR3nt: TGCGCCAGCGCGATGAACACTGAAGCTTTCTTT
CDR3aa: CASAMNTEAFF

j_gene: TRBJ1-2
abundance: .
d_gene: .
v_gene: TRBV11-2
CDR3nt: TGTGCCAGCAGCTTAGGGGGGAGGTTCAGCTATGGCTACACCTTC
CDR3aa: CASSLGGRFSYGYTF

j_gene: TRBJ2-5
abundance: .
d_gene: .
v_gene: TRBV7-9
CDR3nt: TGTGCCAGCAGCCCCAGCCCCGAGGATGAGACCCAGTACTTC
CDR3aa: CASSPSPEDETQYF

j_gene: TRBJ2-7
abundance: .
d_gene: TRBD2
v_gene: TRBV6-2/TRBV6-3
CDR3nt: TGTGCCAGCAGTTACTCGGCTGGGCGGGGGAGCTCCTACGAGCAGTACTTC
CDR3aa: CASSYSAGRGSSYEQYF

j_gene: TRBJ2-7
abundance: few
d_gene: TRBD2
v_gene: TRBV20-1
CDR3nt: TGCAGTGCTAGTCCTGGACTAGCGGGTTACTACGAGCAGTACTTC
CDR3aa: CSASPGLAGYYEQYF

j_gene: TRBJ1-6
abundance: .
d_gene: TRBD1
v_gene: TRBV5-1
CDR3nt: TGCGCCAGCAGCCCGACAGGGAAAAACGCACCCCTCCACTTT
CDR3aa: CASSPTGKNAPLHF

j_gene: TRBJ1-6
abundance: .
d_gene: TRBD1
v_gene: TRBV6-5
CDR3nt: TGTGCCAGCACCCGGGGACAGCCCTTCCCCCTCCACTTT
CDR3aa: CASTRGQPFPLHF

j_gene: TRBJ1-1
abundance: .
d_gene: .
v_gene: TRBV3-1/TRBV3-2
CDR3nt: TGTGCCAGCAGCCAAGGTGCAGGCCCCAACACTGAAGCTTTCTTT
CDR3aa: CASSQGAGPNTEAFF

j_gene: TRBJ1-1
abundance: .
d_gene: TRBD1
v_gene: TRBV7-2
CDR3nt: TGTGCCAGCAGCTCGTACAGGGGGGAGACTGAAGCTTTCTTT
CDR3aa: CASSSYRGETEAFF

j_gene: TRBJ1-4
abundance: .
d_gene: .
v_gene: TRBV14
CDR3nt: TGTGCCAGCAGCCAAGATGGGGGGAATCGCGAAAAACTGTTTTTT
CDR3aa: CASSQDGGNREKLFF

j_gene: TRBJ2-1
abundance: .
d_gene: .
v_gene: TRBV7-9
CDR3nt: TGTGCCAGCAGGTCCCGGGACTGGGAATCGGATGAGCAGTTCTTC
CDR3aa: CASRSRDWESDEQFF

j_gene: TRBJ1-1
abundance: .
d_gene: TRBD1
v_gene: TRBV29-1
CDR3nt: TGCAGCGTGGCCGCCGGACAGGGCAACACTGAAGCTTTCTTT
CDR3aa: CSVAAGQGNTEAFF

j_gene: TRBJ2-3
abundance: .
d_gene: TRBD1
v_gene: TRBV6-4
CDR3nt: TGTGCCAGCAGTGACTCGTTAGGGGGCTCCACAGATACGCAGTATTTT
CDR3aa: CASSDSLGGSTDTQYF

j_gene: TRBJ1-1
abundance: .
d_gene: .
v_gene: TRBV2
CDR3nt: TGTGCCAGCGTCTTGGACAGGAACACTGAAGCTTTCTTT
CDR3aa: CASVLDRNTEAFF

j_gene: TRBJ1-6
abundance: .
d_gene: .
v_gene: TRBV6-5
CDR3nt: TGTGCCAGCAGGGCAGGGCTTAGTCTAAATTCACCCCTCCACTTT
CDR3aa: CASRAGLSLNSPLHF